The rows below give T cell receptor beta chains drawn from one sample of a study of PD-1 blockade in mismatch repair-deficient tumors. Clones were sequenced by immunoSEQ multiplex PCR, and TCRdb holds only the in-frame ones, with some missing. The sample holds roughly 45,000 clones, over 60% seen once. Sequencing used PBMCs, obtained before pembrolizumab treatment. The receptors derive from an adult with mismatch repair-deficient cancer. The CDR3 runs from the conserved cysteine through the conserved F or W. Fields, in order: D gene, clone size, CDR3 length, J gene, V gene, CDR3 DNA, CDR3 protein. The D gene is left open where the match is weak. Rows give clone size only sometimes, using once, few, many, or a class for an expanded clone.

d_gene: .; abundance: .; len: 15; j_gene: TRBJ2-2; v_gene: TRBV7-3; CDR3nt: TGTGCCAGCAGCTTATCTGCGACGAACACCGGGGAGCTGTTTTTT; CDR3aa: CASSLSATNTGELFF
d_gene: TRBD1; abundance: few; len: 14; j_gene: TRBJ2-7; v_gene: TRBV30; CDR3nt: TGTGCCTGGGCAGGCTACAGGGGGCCATTCGAGCAGTACTTC; CDR3aa: CAWAGYRGPFEQYF
d_gene: .; abundance: .; len: 16; j_gene: TRBJ1-2; v_gene: TRBV29-1; CDR3nt: TGCAGCGTCTCACCGGGGCACCCGGCCCTCGGAGATGGCTACACCTTC; CDR3aa: CSVSPGHPALGDGYTF
d_gene: TRBD1; abundance: .; len: 13; j_gene: TRBJ2-1; v_gene: TRBV30; CDR3nt: TGTGCCTGGAAAGGGGGACAGAGCGATGAGCAGTTCTTC; CDR3aa: CAWKGGQSDEQFF
d_gene: TRBD2; abundance: once; len: 16; j_gene: TRBJ2-3; v_gene: TRBV9; CDR3nt: TGTGCCAGCAGCGAGGGAGCGGGAGGGCGGGCAGATACGCAGTATTTT; CDR3aa: CASSEGAGGRADTQYF
d_gene: .; abundance: .; len: 15; j_gene: TRBJ1-5; v_gene: TRBV6-1; CDR3nt: TGTGCCAGCATCTTTAGCGCGGATAGCAATCAGCCCCAGCATTTT; CDR3aa: CASIFSADSNQPQHF
d_gene: TRBD2; abundance: .; len: 16; j_gene: TRBJ2-1; v_gene: TRBV6-5; CDR3nt: TGTGCCAGCAGTTACTCGTCCAGCGGGAGGGCCGGTGAGCAGTTCTTC; CDR3aa: CASSYSSSGRAGEQFF
d_gene: .; abundance: .; len: 16; j_gene: TRBJ2-3; v_gene: TRBV29-1; CDR3nt: TGCAGCGTTGAAGATCCCGCAGCGGCGAGCACAGATACGCAGTATTTT; CDR3aa: CSVEDPAAASTDTQYF
d_gene: .; abundance: few; len: 14; j_gene: TRBJ1-4; v_gene: TRBV5-4; CDR3nt: TGTGCCAGCAGCTCAAAGGGTGGGGATGAAAAACTGTTTTTT; CDR3aa: CASSSKGGDEKLFF
d_gene: TRBD2; abundance: .; len: 16; j_gene: TRBJ2-7; v_gene: TRBV4-3; CDR3nt: TGCGCCAGCAGCCAAGGGTACCGGGACTATAACTACGAGCAGTACTTC; CDR3aa: CASSQGYRDYNYEQYF
d_gene: TRBD1; abundance: .; len: 18; j_gene: TRBJ1-4; v_gene: TRBV9; CDR3nt: TGTGCCAGCAGCGGCCGGGACAGGGGGTTAGCAACTAATGAAAAACTGTTTTTT; CDR3aa: CASSGRDRGLATNEKLFF
d_gene: TRBD2; abundance: .; len: 17; j_gene: TRBJ2-1; v_gene: TRBV9; CDR3nt: TGTGCCAGCAGCGTAGACAGGGGACTAGCGGGAGAGGGTGAGCAGTTCTTC; CDR3aa: CASSVDRGLAGEGEQFF
d_gene: .; abundance: .; len: 13; j_gene: TRBJ2-7; v_gene: TRBV2; CDR3nt: TGTGCCAGCAATTCAATTTTAGGGAACGAGCAGTACTTC; CDR3aa: CASNSILGNEQYF
d_gene: .; abundance: .; len: 14; j_gene: TRBJ1-2; v_gene: TRBV6-5; CDR3nt: TGTGCCAGCAGTCAGACCCAAGCTACTCATGGCTACACCTTC; CDR3aa: CASSQTQATHGYTF
d_gene: TRBD1; abundance: few; len: 13; j_gene: TRBJ1-2; v_gene: TRBV19; CDR3nt: TGTGCCAGTAGGACACAGGGGGCGGAAGGCTACACCTTC; CDR3aa: CASRTQGAEGYTF
d_gene: .; abundance: .; len: 14; j_gene: TRBJ2-7; v_gene: TRBV7-2; CDR3nt: TGTGCCAGCAGCTTATCTGCGACTATCTACGAGCAGTACTTC; CDR3aa: CASSLSATIYEQYF
d_gene: .; abundance: .; len: 15; j_gene: TRBJ1-4; v_gene: TRBV7-2; CDR3nt: TGTGCCAGCAGCATTTGGGCCGGCCGAAATGAAAAACTGTTTTTT; CDR3aa: CASSIWAGRNEKLFF
d_gene: TRBD1; abundance: .; len: 13; j_gene: TRBJ2-5; v_gene: TRBV7-2; CDR3nt: TGTGCCAGCAGCAGAGGACAGGGAGAGACCCAGTACTTC; CDR3aa: CASSRGQGETQYF
d_gene: .; abundance: .; len: 15; j_gene: TRBJ2-5; v_gene: TRBV9; CDR3nt: TGTGCCAGCAGCCAAACCCCGGGACCACAAGAGACCCAGTACTTC; CDR3aa: CASSQTPGPQETQYF
d_gene: TRBD2; abundance: .; len: 15; j_gene: TRBJ2-7; v_gene: TRBV7-2; CDR3nt: TGTGCCAGCAGCTTAACGGGACTAGCGGGAAACGAGCAGTACTTC; CDR3aa: CASSLTGLAGNEQYF
d_gene: .; abundance: .; len: 12; j_gene: TRBJ1-4; v_gene: TRBV19; CDR3nt: TGTGCCAGTAGACCCGGGGAGGGGAAACTGTTTTTT; CDR3aa: CASRPGEGKLFF
d_gene: .; abundance: .; len: 15; j_gene: TRBJ2-2; v_gene: TRBV5-1; CDR3nt: TGCGCCAGCAGCTTGGCCGCAGGATCGGCCGGGGAGCTGTTTTTT; CDR3aa: CASSLAAGSAGELFF
d_gene: .; abundance: .; len: 12; j_gene: TRBJ1-3; v_gene: TRBV19; CDR3nt: TGTGCCAGCGCGCCATTTGGAAACACCATATATTTT; CDR3aa: CASAPFGNTIYF
d_gene: TRBD2; abundance: .; len: 13; j_gene: TRBJ2-7; v_gene: TRBV11-2; CDR3nt: TGTGCCAGCAGCTTTAGCGGGTCCTACGAGCAGTACTTC; CDR3aa: CASSFSGSYEQYF
d_gene: .; abundance: .; len: 14; j_gene: TRBJ2-3; v_gene: TRBV7-9; CDR3nt: TGTGCCAGCAGCTTAGAGGAGGGTACAGATACGCAGTATTTT; CDR3aa: CASSLEEGTDTQYF
d_gene: .; abundance: .; len: 14; j_gene: TRBJ1-5; v_gene: TRBV5-1; CDR3nt: TGCGCCAGCAGCTTGGAGCCAGGCACTCAGCCCCAGCATTTT; CDR3aa: CASSLEPGTQPQHF
d_gene: .; abundance: .; len: 14; j_gene: TRBJ2-7; v_gene: TRBV5-4; CDR3nt: TGTGCCAGCAGCTTGGGACTAGTAGCCTACGAGCAGTACTTC; CDR3aa: CASSLGLVAYEQYF
d_gene: TRBD2; abundance: .; len: 15; j_gene: TRBJ2-7; v_gene: TRBV11-3; CDR3nt: TGTGCCAGCAGCTTACGTCGGGAGGCTGCATACGAGCAGTACTTC; CDR3aa: CASSLRREAAYEQYF
d_gene: .; abundance: .; len: 14; j_gene: TRBJ2-7; v_gene: TRBV4-1; CDR3nt: TGCGCCAGCAGCCAAGTACTAGGGTCCTACGAGCAGTACTTC; CDR3aa: CASSQVLGSYEQYF
d_gene: TRBD2; abundance: .; len: 16; j_gene: TRBJ2-1; v_gene: TRBV9; CDR3nt: TGTGCCAGCAGCCCCCCGGGACTAGTGATCGGCAGTGAGCAGTTCTTC; CDR3aa: CASSPPGLVIGSEQFF
d_gene: TRBD2; abundance: .; len: 14; j_gene: TRBJ2-5; v_gene: TRBV7-3; CDR3nt: TGTGCCAGCAGCTTAGATGTAGCGGGAGGGACCCAGTACTTC; CDR3aa: CASSLDVAGGTQYF
d_gene: .; abundance: .; len: 16; j_gene: TRBJ2-2; v_gene: TRBV13; CDR3nt: TGTGCCAGCAGCTTAGATATCGGACCCAACACCGGGGAGCTGTTTTTT; CDR3aa: CASSLDIGPNTGELFF
d_gene: .; abundance: .; len: 16; j_gene: TRBJ1-3; v_gene: TRBV5-4; CDR3nt: TGTGCCAGCAGCTTGATCCCCACCGAAGACGGAAACACCATATATTTT; CDR3aa: CASSLIPTEDGNTIYF
d_gene: TRBD1; abundance: .; len: 16; j_gene: TRBJ1-1; v_gene: TRBV7-6; CDR3nt: TGTGCCAGCAGCCCCGGACAGGGGGCTCGATATACTGAAGCTTTCTTT; CDR3aa: CASSPGQGARYTEAFF
d_gene: .; abundance: .; len: 15; j_gene: TRBJ1-2; v_gene: TRBV7-9; CDR3nt: TGTGCCAGCAGCTTAGGGCCAGCATCAAACTATGGCTACACCTTC; CDR3aa: CASSLGPASNYGYTF
d_gene: .; abundance: once; len: 17; j_gene: TRBJ1-2; v_gene: TRBV4-1; CDR3nt: TGCGCCAGCAGCCAGGCCGACAGGACCGCTTCCCCTTATGGCTACACCTTC; CDR3aa: CASSQADRTASPYGYTF
d_gene: .; abundance: .; len: 13; j_gene: TRBJ1-1; v_gene: TRBV15; CDR3nt: TGTGCCACCAGCAGAGACAAGAACACTGAAGCTTTCTTT; CDR3aa: CATSRDKNTEAFF
d_gene: .; abundance: .; len: 11; j_gene: TRBJ2-5; v_gene: TRBV20-1; CDR3nt: TGCAGTGCTGGCGACAACCCGGACCAGTACTTC; CDR3aa: CSAGDNPDQYF
d_gene: .; abundance: .; len: 15; j_gene: TRBJ2-3; v_gene: TRBV19; CDR3nt: TGTGCCAGTAGTCCCTCCCCGACGGCCACAGATACGCAGTATTTT; CDR3aa: CASSPSPTATDTQYF
d_gene: TRBD1; abundance: once; len: 15; j_gene: TRBJ2-1; v_gene: TRBV18; CDR3nt: TGTGCCAGCTCACGCTCAGGGGGCGCCGACAATGAGCAGTTCTTC; CDR3aa: CASSRSGGADNEQFF
d_gene: .; abundance: .; len: 15; j_gene: TRBJ1-5; v_gene: TRBV19; CDR3nt: TGTGCCAGTAGTCTTCGGACGGATAGCAATCAGCCCCAGCATTTT; CDR3aa: CASSLRTDSNQPQHF
d_gene: TRBD2; abundance: .; len: 16; j_gene: TRBJ2-1; v_gene: TRBV2; CDR3nt: TGTGCCAGCAGTATCTCGGGGGGATTCTCCTACAATGAGCAGTTCTTC; CDR3aa: CASSISGGFSYNEQFF
d_gene: TRBD2; abundance: .; len: 15; j_gene: TRBJ2-1; v_gene: TRBV6-6; CDR3nt: TGTGCCAGCCGTGGGTCTAGCGGGAGAGGTGGTGAGCAGTTCTTC; CDR3aa: CASRGSSGRGGEQFF
d_gene: .; abundance: .; len: 14; j_gene: TRBJ1-4; v_gene: TRBV19; CDR3nt: TGTGCCAGTAGCCAAGGAGGGACTAATGAAAAACTGTTTTTT; CDR3aa: CASSQGGTNEKLFF
d_gene: TRBD2; abundance: few; len: 15; j_gene: TRBJ2-7; v_gene: TRBV14; CDR3nt: TGTGCCAGCAGCCAAGTAGCGGGGTCCTCCTACGAGCAGTACTTC; CDR3aa: CASSQVAGSSYEQYF